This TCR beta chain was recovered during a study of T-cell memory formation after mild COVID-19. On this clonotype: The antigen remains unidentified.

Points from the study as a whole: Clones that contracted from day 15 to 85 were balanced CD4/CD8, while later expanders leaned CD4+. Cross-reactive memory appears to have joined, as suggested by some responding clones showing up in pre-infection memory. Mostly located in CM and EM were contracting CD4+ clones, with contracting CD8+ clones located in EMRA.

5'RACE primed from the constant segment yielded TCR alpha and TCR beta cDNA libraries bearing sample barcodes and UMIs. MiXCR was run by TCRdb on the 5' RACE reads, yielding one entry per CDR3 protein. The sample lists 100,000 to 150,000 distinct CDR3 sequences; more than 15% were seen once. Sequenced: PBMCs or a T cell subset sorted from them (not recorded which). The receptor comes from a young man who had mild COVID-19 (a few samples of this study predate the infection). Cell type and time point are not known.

CDR3 coding DNA: TGCGCCAGCAGCGTCCCTAGCCCGAGGGACACCGGGGAGCTGTTTTTT. Translating it yields CASSVPSPRDTGELFF. The chain recombines TRBV5-1 with TRBJ2-2, with a tentative D call TRBD2 (5 bases). Trimming took 4 bases from V and 3 from J, leaving 16 bases between them. This CDR3 has 16 residues. Germline lookup yields CDR1 SGHRS and CDR2 YFSETQ.